The entry below describes one T cell receptor beta chain. The data belong to a study of blood T cell repertoires in COVID-19. Overall study context: From the United States, Italy and Spain came samples of acute and convalescent COVID-19.

Germline-derived CDR1 and CDR2 are MDHEN and SYDVKM. V lost 8 bases to trimming and J lost 10 bases; unmatched junction nucleotides: 6. This CDR3 spans 12 amino acids. Assay used: immunoSEQ multiplex PCR; TCRdb lists only in-frame clones, some missing. The repertoire has about 200,000 clones, approximately 83% of them found once; the top ten carry over 2.5%. The chain carries TRBV28 and TRBJ2-3; TRBD1 agrees at 10 bases. The source of this sequence is a man in his 60s with acute or convalescent COVID-19. Sequencing was performed on peripheral blood. The CDR3 loop is CASRDRGQAQYF. The DNA of the CDR3 is TGTGCCAGCCGCGACAGGGGGCAAGCGCAGTATTTT.